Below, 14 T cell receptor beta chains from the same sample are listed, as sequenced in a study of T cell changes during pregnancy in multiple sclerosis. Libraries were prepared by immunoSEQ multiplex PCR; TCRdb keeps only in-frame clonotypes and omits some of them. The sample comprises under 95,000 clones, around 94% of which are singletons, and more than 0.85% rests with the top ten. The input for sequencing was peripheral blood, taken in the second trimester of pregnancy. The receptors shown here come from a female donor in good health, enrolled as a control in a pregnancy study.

CDR3 sequence (DNA): TGTGCCAGCTCACCACTGGCATTTTACAATGAGCAGTTCTTC. Translating gives CASSPLAFYNEQFF. The chain is built from TRBV18 and TRBJ2-1; no clear D. V lost 1 base, J lost 4 bases, and 8 bases lay in between. Germline V lookup: CDR1 KGHSH, CDR2 LQKENI. CDR3 size: 14 residues.

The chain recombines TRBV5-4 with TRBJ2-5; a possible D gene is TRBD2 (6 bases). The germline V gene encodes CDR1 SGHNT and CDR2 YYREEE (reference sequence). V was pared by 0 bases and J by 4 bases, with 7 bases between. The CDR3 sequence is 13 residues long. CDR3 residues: CASSLELAETQYF. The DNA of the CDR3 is TGTGCCAGCAGCTTGGAACTAGCAGAGACCCAGTACTTC.

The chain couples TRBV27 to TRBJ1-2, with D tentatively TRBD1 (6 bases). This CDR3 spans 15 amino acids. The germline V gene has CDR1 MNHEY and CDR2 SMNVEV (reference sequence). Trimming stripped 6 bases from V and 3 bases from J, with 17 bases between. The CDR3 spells CASRPGTGHYYGYTF. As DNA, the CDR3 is TGTGCCAGCAGGCCAGGGACGGGACACTACTATGGCTACACCTTC.

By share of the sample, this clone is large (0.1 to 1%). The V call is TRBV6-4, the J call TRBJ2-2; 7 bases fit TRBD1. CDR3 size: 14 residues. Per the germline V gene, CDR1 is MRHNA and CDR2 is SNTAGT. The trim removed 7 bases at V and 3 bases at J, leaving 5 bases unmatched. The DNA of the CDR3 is TGTGCCAGCAAGACAGGGTGGGACACCGGGGAGCTGTTTTTT. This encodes CASKTGWDTGELFF.

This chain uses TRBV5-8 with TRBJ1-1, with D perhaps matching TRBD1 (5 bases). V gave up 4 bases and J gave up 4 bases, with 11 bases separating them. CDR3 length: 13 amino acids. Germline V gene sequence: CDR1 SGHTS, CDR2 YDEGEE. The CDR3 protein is CASSLQGSTEAFF. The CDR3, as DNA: TGTGCCAGCAGCCTTCAGGGCAGCACTGAAGCTTTCTTT.

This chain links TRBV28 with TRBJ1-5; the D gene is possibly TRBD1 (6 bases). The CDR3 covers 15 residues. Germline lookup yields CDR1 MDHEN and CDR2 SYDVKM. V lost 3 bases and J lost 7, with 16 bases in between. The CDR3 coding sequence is TGTGCCAGCAGTTTTCTCAGGGGAAGAGAACAGCCCCAGCATTTT. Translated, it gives CASSFLRGREQPQHF.

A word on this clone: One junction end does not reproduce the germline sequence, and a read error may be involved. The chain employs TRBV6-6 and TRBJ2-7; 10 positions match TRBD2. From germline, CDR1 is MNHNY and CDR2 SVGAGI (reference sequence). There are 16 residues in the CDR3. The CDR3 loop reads CASGDGVAGGRYGQYF. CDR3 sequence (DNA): TGTGCCAGCGGCGACGGGGTAGCGGGAGGACGCTACGGGCAGTACTTC.

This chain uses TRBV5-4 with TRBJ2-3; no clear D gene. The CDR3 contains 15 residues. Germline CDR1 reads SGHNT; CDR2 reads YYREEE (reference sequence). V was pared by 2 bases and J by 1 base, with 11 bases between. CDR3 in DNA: TGTGCCAGCAGCTTAAAAATGCCGGGCACAGATACGCAGTATTTT. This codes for CASSLKMPGTDTQYF.

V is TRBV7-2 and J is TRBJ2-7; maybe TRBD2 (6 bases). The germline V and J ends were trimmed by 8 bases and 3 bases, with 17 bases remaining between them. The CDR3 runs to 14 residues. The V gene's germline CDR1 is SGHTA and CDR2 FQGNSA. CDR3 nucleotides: TGTGCCAGCCGCCTCAGCGGGTCGATCTACGAGCAGTACTTC. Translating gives CASRLSGSIYEQYF.

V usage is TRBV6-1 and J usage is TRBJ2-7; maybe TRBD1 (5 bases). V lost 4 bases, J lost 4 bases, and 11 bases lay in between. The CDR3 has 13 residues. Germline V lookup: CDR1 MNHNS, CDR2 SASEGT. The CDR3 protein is CASSGGHTYEQYF. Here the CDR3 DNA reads TGTGCCAGCAGTGGCGGACATACTTACGAGCAGTACTTC.

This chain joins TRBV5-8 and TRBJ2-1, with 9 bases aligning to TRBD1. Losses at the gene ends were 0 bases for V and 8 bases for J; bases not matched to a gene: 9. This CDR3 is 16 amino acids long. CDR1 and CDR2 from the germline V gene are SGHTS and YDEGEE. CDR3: CASSLGGQGFIDEQFF. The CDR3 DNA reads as TGTGCCAGCAGCTTGGGGGGACAGGGTTTCATCGATGAGCAGTTCTTC.

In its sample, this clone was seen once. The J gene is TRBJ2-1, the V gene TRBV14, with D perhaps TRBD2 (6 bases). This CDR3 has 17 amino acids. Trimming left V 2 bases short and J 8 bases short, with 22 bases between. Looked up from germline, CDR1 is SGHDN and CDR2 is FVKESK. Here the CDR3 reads CASSQLAGREGRYEQFF. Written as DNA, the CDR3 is TGTGCCAGCAGCCAACTTGCAGGGCGGGAAGGTAGATATGAGCAGTTCTTC.

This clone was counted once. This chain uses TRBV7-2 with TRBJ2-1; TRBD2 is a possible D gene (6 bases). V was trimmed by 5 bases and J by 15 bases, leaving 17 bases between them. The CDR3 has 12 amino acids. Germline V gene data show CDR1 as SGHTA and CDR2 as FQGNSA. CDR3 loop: CASSPPGLRGFF. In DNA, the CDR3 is TGTGCCAGCAGCCCGCCCGGGCTGCGGGGGTTCTTC. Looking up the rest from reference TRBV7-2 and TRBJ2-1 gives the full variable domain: GAGVSQSPSNKVTEKGKDVELRCDPISGHTALYWYRQSLGQGLEFLIYFQGNSAPDKSGLPSDRFSAERTGGSVSTLTIQRTQQEDSAVYLCASSPPGLRGFFGPGTRLTVL.

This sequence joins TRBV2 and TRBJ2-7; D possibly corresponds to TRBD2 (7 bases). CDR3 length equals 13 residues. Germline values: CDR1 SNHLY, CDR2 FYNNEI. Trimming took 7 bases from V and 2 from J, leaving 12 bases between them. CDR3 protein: CASIEGGAYEQYF. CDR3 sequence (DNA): TGTGCCAGCATCGAGGGGGGGGCCTACGAGCAGTACTTC. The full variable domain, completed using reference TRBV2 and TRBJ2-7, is EPEVTQTPSHQVTQMGQEVILRCVPISNHLYFYWYRQILGQKVEFLVSFYNNEISEKSEIFDDQFSVERPDGSNFTLKIRSTKLEDSAMYFCASIEGGAYEQYFGPGTRLTVT.